Below are 19 T cell receptor beta chains sequenced from a single sample in a study of T-cell memory formation after mild COVID-19. TCRdb passed the 5' RACE reads through MiXCR, listing each CDR3 protein once. Found here are about 340,000 distinct CDR3 sequences, under 25% of them singletons; the top ten hold about 12%. The sample was PBMCs or a T cell subset sorted from them (not recorded which). The receptors here all came from an adult woman who had mild COVID-19 (a few samples of this study predate the infection). Cell type and time point are not known.

This clonotype has a handful of counts. The CDR3 reads CASSAEYWTSDSPLHF. In nucleotides, the CDR3 is TGTGCCAGCAGCGCCGAATACTGGACCAGTGATTCACCCCTCCACTTT. The genes are TRBV9 and TRBJ1-6; D unresolved. The CDR3 is made up of 16 amino acids. Germline V gene sequence: CDR1 SGDLS, CDR2 YYNGEE. With 3 bases removed from V and 8 bases from J, the gap between germline ends came to 18 bases.

The rearrangement uses TRBV7-2 and TRBJ2-4; TRBD1 agrees at 10 bases. The V gene end was trimmed by 6 bases and the J gene end by 5 bases; junction bases not matched to a gene: 7. The CDR3 is 15 residues long. Germline CDR1 SGHTA, CDR2 FQGNSA. The CDR3 nucleotides are TGTGCCAGCAGATCCCCCGGGACAGGGGAAAACATTCAGTACTTC. Translated, it gives CASRSPGTGENIQYF.

This clonotype was seen a few times. The rearrangement uses TRBV18 and TRBJ2-1; 8 bases agree with TRBD2. V lost 0 bases, J lost 3 bases, and 13 bases stayed unmatched. The CDR3 has 19 residues. CDR1 KGHSH and CDR2 LQKENI come from the germline V gene. This chain's CDR3 is CASSPPENRVAGIYNEQFF. The CDR3 nucleotides read TGTGCCAGCTCACCACCAGAGAACCGGGTAGCGGGAATCTACAATGAGCAGTTCTTC.

This clonotype was seen a few times. The J gene is TRBJ1-6, the V gene TRBV20-1; no firm D call. This CDR3 is 16 amino acids long. Germline values: CDR1 DFQATT, CDR2 SNEGSKA (reference sequence). The V gene lost 6 bases and the J gene lost 0 bases, with 15 bases spanning the gap. This CDR3 is CSASPGRNSYNSPLHF. For the CDR3, the DNA is TGCAGTGCAAGCCCTGGACGGAACTCCTATAATTCACCCCTCCACTTT.

The genes are TRBV20-1 and TRBJ2-2; D remains unclear. This CDR3 has 13 residues. Trimming stripped 6 bases from V and 4 bases from J, with 12 bases between. Germline V lookup: CDR1 DFQATT, CDR2 SNEGSKA (reference sequence). CDR3 protein: CSAPSHVTGELFF. The CDR3 DNA is TGCAGTGCCCCATCACATGTCACCGGGGAGCTGTTTTTT.

This clonotype came up a few times. The chain recombines TRBV20-1 with TRBJ2-7, with D perhaps matching TRBD1 (5 bases). Trimming pared 2 bases from V and 0 bases from J, leaving 14 bases between. This CDR3 is built from 15 residues. Germline loops: CDR1 DFQATT, CDR2 SNEGSKA (reference sequence). The CDR3 is CSARSRTGSSYEQYF. The CDR3 region has the DNA TGCAGTGCTAGATCCCGTACAGGAAGCTCCTACGAGCAGTACTTC.

The chain has TRBV6-2 or TRBV6-3 and TRBJ1-1, with D unclear. Trimming cost V 7 bases and J 5 bases, with 14 bases left between them. The CDR3 has 13 amino acids. CDR1 and CDR2 (germline): MNHEY, SVGEGT. This CDR3 reads CASKSTFQTEAFF. The CDR3 region has the DNA TGTGCCAGCAAGAGCACATTTCAAACTGAAGCTTTCTTT.

The gene calls are TRBV5-6 and TRBJ2-2, with D perhaps matching TRBD2 (7 bases). The CDR3 totals 12 residues. V was clipped by 7 bases and J by 6 bases, with 10 bases between them. Germline V CDR1 and CDR2: SGHDT, YYEEEE. CDR3 DNA sequence: TGTGCCAGCGAGGGGGGGGCCGGGGAGCTGTTTTTT. Its translation is CASEGGAGELFF. The full variable domain, completed using reference TRBV5-6 and TRBJ2-2, is DAGVTQSPTHLIKTRGQQVTLRCSPKSGHDTVSWYQQALGQGPQFIFQYYEEEERQRGNFPDRFSGHQFPNYSSELNVNALLLGDSALYLCASEGGAGELFFGEGSRLTVL.

This rearrangement joins TRBV25-1 to TRBJ2-7, with D possibly TRBD2 on 7 matching bases. The CDR3 has 16 residues. Germline CDR1 MGHDK, CDR2 SYGVNS. Trimming took 8 bases from V and 7 from J, leaving 27 bases between them. The CDR3 nucleotides are TGTGCCAGCCGAGTGGCCAGGCGAGGGGGGGCTGAAGAGCAGTACTTC. This encodes CASRVARRGGAEEQYF.

The rearrangement uses TRBV20-1 and TRBJ2-3; 11 nucleotides line up with TRBD2. Germline CDR1 DFQATT, CDR2 SNEGSKA (reference sequence). The CDR3 has 19 amino acids. Trimming took 1 base from V and 0 from J; bases not matched to a gene: 12. The CDR3 sequence is CSARGRLAGGPGSTDTQYF. The CDR3 DNA reads TGCAGTGCTAGAGGGAGGTTAGCGGGAGGGCCCGGGAGCACAGATACGCAGTATTTT.

The rearrangement joins TRBV20-1 to TRBJ2-5; TRBD1 matches at 7 bases. With V trimmed by 3 bases and J by 1 base, 8 bases remained unmatched. Per the germline V gene, CDR1 is DFQATT and CDR2 is SNEGSKA (reference sequence). The CDR3 contains 15 residues. The CDR3 loop is CSARDAGTAQETQYF. The CDR3 region has the DNA TGCAGTGCTAGGGACGCCGGGACAGCCCAAGAGACCCAGTACTTC.

This sequence joins TRBV7-2 and TRBJ1-5; 9 bases line up with TRBD1. Germline CDR1 reads SGHTA; CDR2 reads FQGNSA. J was trimmed by 6 bases and V by 1 base; bases with no gene match: 7. CDR3 size: 16 residues. The CDR3 is CASSLGDRVTGQPQHF. As DNA, the CDR3 is TGTGCCAGCAGCTTAGGGGACAGGGTAACCGGTCAGCCCCAGCATTTT.

The chain links TRBV24-1 to TRBJ2-5; 7 bases line up with TRBD1. Germline lookup yields CDR1 KGHDR and CDR2 SFDVKD. V gave up 3 bases and J gave up 2 bases; unmatched junction bases: 2. The CDR3 is 14 residues long. CDR3: CATSDNRGQETQYF. CDR3 bases: TGTGCCACCAGTGATAACAGGGGACAAGAGACCCAGTACTTC.

This clonotype was seen ten or more times. The gene calls are TRBV30 and TRBJ1-1; D not certain. The CDR3 loop spans 14 amino acids. Trimming left V 2 bases short and J 0 bases short, with 10 bases between. The germline CDR1 and CDR2 sequences are GTSNPN and SVGIG (reference sequence). For the CDR3, the DNA is TGTGCCTGGAGTATCGACACCTTGAACACTGAAGCTTTCTTT. Its translation: CAWSIDTLNTEAFF.

This clonotype was seen a few times. The chain is built from TRBV5-1 and TRBJ2-7; TRBD1 agrees at 7 bases. With V trimmed by 4 bases and J by 5 bases, 15 bases remained unmatched. Germline assignment: CDR1 SGHRS and CDR2 YFSETQ. CDR3 length: 16 residues. CDR3 coding DNA: TGCGCCAGCAGCCCCCCCAGACAGGGAAATTTACACGAGCAGTACTTC. Residues: CASSPPRQGNLHEQYF.

The J gene is TRBJ1-4, the V gene TRBV29-1; perhaps TRBD1 as D (5 bases). V lost 4 bases and J lost 3, with 9 bases in between. CDR3 length: 13 residues. Germline lookup yields CDR1 SQVTM and CDR2 ANQGSEA. This CDR3 reads CSVGGGANEKLFF. The CDR3 DNA sequence: TGCAGCGTTGGCGGGGGGGCTAATGAAAAACTGTTTTTT.

This chain uses TRBV4-2 with TRBJ1-5; D gene uncertain. The germline CDR1 and CDR2 sequences are LGHNA and YNFKEQ. The CDR3 has 15 amino acids. Trimming removed 0 bases at V and 7 bases at J, with 13 bases between. CDR3 in amino acids: CASSQDNLGDQPQHF. The CDR3 region has the DNA TGTGCCAGCAGCCAAGATAATTTGGGTGACCAGCCCCAGCATTTT.

The V and J genes are TRBV9 and TRBJ2-1, with TRBD2 matching 7 bases. The CDR3 runs to 15 residues. Germline CDR1 reads SGDLS; CDR2 reads YYNGEE. The V segment lost 6 bases and the J segment 3 bases; nucleotides outside the gene matches: 9. This CDR3 is CASNPTGTNYNEQFF. The CDR3 nucleotides read TGTGCCAGCAACCCTACCGGGACTAACTACAATGAGCAGTTCTTC.

This clonotype came up many times. The rearrangement links TRBV2 to TRBJ2-7; TRBD1 matches 10 bases. In germline, CDR1 is SNHLY, CDR2 FYNNEI. This CDR3 has 13 residues. Germline trimming cut 10 bases from V and 3 bases from J; bases unmatched to any gene: 6. The CDR3 protein is CATRGTGVYEQYF. The CDR3 bases are TGTGCCACCCGCGGGACAGGGGTCTACGAGCAGTACTTC.